These 5 T cell receptor beta chains originate from one sample sequenced in a study of blood T cell repertoires in COVID-19. Sequenced by immunoSEQ multiplex PCR; TCRdb stores in-frame clones only, minus some. The sample consists of 110,000 or so clones, 70% to 90% of them appearing once. The sample was peripheral blood. All receptors derive from a man aged 40-49 years with acute or convalescent COVID-19.

The genes are TRBV4-3 and TRBJ2-5; D is perhaps TRBD1 (9 bases). CDR1 and CDR2 (germline): LGHNA, YSLEER. This CDR3 is built from 16 residues. Trimming shortened V by 0 bases and J by 7 bases, and 18 bases separated the two germline ends. CDR3 loop: CASSQDRGGTGRTQYF. The CDR3 nucleotides read TGCGCCAGCAGCCAAGATCGCGGGGGGACAGGGAGGACCCAGTACTTC.

This sequence joins TRBV15 and TRBJ2-2; unclear D gene. The CDR3 length is 15 residues. The germline CDR1 and CDR2 sequences are LNHNV and YYDKDF (reference sequence). The V and J ends lost 1 base and 6 bases respectively, with 12 bases between them. The CDR3 here is CATSRVGTVSGELFF. In DNA, the CDR3 is TGTGCCACCAGCAGAGTTGGTACAGTGTCCGGGGAGCTGTTTTTT.

A few counts support this clone. The chain employs TRBV5-4 and TRBJ2-7; 7 bases agree with TRBD1. The germline CDR1 and CDR2 sequences are SGHNT and YYREEE (reference sequence). The J segment lost 4 bases and the V segment lost 0 bases, leaving 7 bases of the junction unmatched. This CDR3 has 15 amino acids. This CDR3 reads CASSLAGTVTYEQYF. The CDR3 DNA reads TGTGCCAGCAGCTTGGCGGGGACAGTCACTTACGAGCAGTACTTC.

The chain recombines TRBV15 with TRBJ2-7; maybe TRBD1 (6 bases). CDR3 size: 13 residues. Germline lookup yields CDR1 LNHNV and CDR2 YYDKDF (reference sequence). Trimming stripped 0 bases from V and 5 bases from J, with 8 bases between. The CDR3, as DNA: TGTGCCACCAGCAGAGACAGGGGCGACGAGCAGTACTTC. The encoded protein is CATSRDRGDEQYF. Full variable domain (rest looked up from reference TRBV15 and TRBJ2-7): DAMVIQNPRYQVTQFGKPVTLSCSQTLNHNVMYWYQQKSSQAPKLLFHYYDKDFNNEADTPDNFQSRRPNTSFCFLDIRSPGLGDTAMYLCATSRDRGDEQYFGPGTRLTVT.

This chain links TRBV7-2 with TRBJ1-5; TRBD1 aligns across 9 bases. The germline V gene has CDR1 SGHTA and CDR2 FQGNSA. V lost 6 bases, J lost 5 bases, and 5 bases stayed unmatched. CDR3 size: 14 residues. In nucleotides, the CDR3 is TGTGCCAGCAGTTTGGGACAGGGCTATCAGCCCCAGCATTTT. Protein sequence: CASSLGQGYQPQHF. Together with reference TRBV7-2 and TRBJ1-5, the CDR3 gives the full variable domain: GAGVSQSPSNKVTEKGKDVELRCDPISGHTALYWYRQSLGQGLEFLIYFQGNSAPDKSGLPSDRFSAERTGGSVSTLTIQRTQQEDSAVYLCASSLGQGYQPQHFGDGTRLSIL.